This T cell receptor (beta chain) was recovered during a study of blood T cell repertoires in COVID-19. Study in general: PBMCs, B-cell-depleted T cells, or T cells provided the cDNA or gDNA that made up the material.

This CDR3 has 16 residues. Germline V gene sequence: CDR1 MNHNY, CDR2 SVGAGI (reference sequence). Trimming cost V 2 bases and J 4 bases; bases outside gene matches: 8. In the source study's methods: Reference gene primer amplification gave nucleated cell count estimates. Here immunoSEQ multiplex PCR was the method, and the copy in TCRdb shows in-frame clones only, minus some. V and J calls and clone size are as listed in that table; D and trimming were resolved from the DNA. The profile shows roughly 150,000 clones, roughly four fifths of them singletons. The Seattle patients joined while their infection was active and were tracked longitudinally afterward.

The receptor was derived from a woman of 80 years or more with COVID-19, enrolled during active disease. The V call is TRBV6-6, the J call TRBJ2-3, with TRBD1 matching over 8 bases. Specimen: peripheral blood. The CDR3 sequence is CASSYTGTGPPDTQYF. The CDR3 DNA sequence: TGTGCCAGCAGTTACACGGGGACAGGCCCTCCAGATACGCAGTATTTT.